This entry concerns a single T cell receptor (beta chain). Germline V lookup: CDR1 MNHEY, CDR2 SMNVEV (reference sequence). The CDR3 runs 16 residues. V lost 3 bases to trimming and J lost 2 bases, with 11 bases between them. The data were taken from a study of blood T cell repertoires in COVID-19. TCRdb's table, derived via immunoSEQ multiplex PCR, lists solely in-frame clones and lacks some. There are fewer than 250,000 clones in the sample; nearly 85% occur only once, and over 4.5% lies in the top ten. The material sequenced was peripheral blood. This receptor was obtained from a human donor in a cohort sampled during active COVID-19. The rearrangement links TRBV27 to TRBJ2-6; weak D call: TRBD2 (6 bases). Here the CDR3 reads CASSFFGGAGANVLTF. In nucleotides, the CDR3 is TGTGCCAGCAGTTTTTTCGGGGGAGCTGGGGCCAACGTCCTGACTTTC.